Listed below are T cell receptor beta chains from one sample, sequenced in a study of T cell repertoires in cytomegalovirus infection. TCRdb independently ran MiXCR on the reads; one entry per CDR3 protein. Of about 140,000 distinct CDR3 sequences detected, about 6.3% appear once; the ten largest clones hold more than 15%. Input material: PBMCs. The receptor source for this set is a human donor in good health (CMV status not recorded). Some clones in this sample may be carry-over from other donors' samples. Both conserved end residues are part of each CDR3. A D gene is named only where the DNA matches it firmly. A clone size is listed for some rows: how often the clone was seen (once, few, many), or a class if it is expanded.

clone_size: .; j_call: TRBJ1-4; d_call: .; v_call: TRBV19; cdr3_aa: CATADRRNEKLFF; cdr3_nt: TGTGCCACCGCGGACCGGCGTAATGAAAAACTGTTTTTT
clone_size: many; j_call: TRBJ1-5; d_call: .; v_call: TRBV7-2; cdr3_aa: CASSPTFVGSNQPQHF; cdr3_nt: TGTGCCAGCAGCCCCACTTTTGTGGGCAGCAATCAGCCCCAGCATTTT
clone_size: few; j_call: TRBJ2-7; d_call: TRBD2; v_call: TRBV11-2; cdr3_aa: CASSLTRGGSYEQYF; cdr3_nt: TGTGCCAGCAGCTTAACGCGGGGGGGATCTTACGAGCAGTACTTC
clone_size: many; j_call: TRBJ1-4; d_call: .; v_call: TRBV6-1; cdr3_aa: CASSEVRTGDEKLFF; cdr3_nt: TGTGCCAGCAGTGAAGTCCGCACAGGAGATGAAAAACTGTTTTTT
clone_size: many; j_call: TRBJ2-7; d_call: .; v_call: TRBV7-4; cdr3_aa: CASSAARRSYEQYF; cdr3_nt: TGTGCCAGCAGCGCCGCTCGGCGATCCTACGAGCAGTACTTC
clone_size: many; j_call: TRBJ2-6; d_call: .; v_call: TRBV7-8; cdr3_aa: CASSLDWYGRRSSGANVLTF; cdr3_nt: TGTGCCAGCAGCTTAGACTGGTACGGGCGGCGGAGCTCTGGGGCCAACGTCCTGACTTTC
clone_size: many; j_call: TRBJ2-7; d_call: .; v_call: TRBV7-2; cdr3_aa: CASSLSFGISYEQYF; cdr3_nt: TGTGCCAGCAGCTTAAGTTTTGGGATTTCCTACGAGCAGTACTTC
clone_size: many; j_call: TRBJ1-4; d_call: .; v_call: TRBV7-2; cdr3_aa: CASSQNGKLFF; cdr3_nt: TGTGCCAGCAGCCAAAACGGAAAACTGTTTTTT
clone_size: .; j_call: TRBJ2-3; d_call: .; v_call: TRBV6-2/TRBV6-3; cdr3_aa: CASSKGDSTDTQYF; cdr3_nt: TGTGCCAGCAGTAAAGGGGACAGCACAGATACGCAGTATTTT
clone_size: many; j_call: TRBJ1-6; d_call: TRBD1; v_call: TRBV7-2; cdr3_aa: CASSFQTGGATYNSPLHF; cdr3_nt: TGTGCCAGCAGCTTCCAGACAGGGGGCGCCACCTATAATTCACCCCTCCACTTT
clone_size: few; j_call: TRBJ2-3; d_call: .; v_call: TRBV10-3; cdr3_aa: CAISGGLDTQYF; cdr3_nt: TGTGCCATCAGTGGTGGACTAGATACGCAGTATTTT
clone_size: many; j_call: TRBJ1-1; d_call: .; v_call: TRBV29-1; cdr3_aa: CSAGSPARGGTEAFF; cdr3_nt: TGCAGCGCTGGGAGTCCCGCTCGCGGGGGGACTGAAGCTTTCTTT
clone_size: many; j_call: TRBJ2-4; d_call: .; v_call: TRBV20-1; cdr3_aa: CSAGGLAKNIQYF; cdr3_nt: TGCAGTGCGGGGGGACTAGCCAAAAACATTCAGTACTTC
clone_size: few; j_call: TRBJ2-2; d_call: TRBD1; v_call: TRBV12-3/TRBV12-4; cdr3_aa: CASSHQTGSTGELFF; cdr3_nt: TGTGCCAGCAGTCATCAGACAGGGAGCACCGGGGAGCTGTTTTTT
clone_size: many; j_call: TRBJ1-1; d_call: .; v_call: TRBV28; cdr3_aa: CASSPLGRNTEAFF; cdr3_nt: TGTGCCAGCAGTCCCTTGGGGCGCAACACTGAAGCTTTCTTT
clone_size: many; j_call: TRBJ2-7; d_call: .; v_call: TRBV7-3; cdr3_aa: CASSLPGLSEQYF; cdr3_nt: TGTGCCAGCAGCTTACCCGGTTTGAGTGAGCAGTACTTC
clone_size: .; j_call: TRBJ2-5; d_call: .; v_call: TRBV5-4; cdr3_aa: CASSLQVEETQYF; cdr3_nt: TGTGCCAGCAGTCTACAGGTAGAGGAGACCCAGTACTTC
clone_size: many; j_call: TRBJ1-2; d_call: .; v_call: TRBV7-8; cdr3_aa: CASSPRQGHGYTF; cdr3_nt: TGTGCCAGCAGCCCCCGGCAGGGGCATGGCTACACCTTC
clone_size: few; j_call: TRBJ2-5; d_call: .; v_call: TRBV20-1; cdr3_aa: CSARGWAVQETQYF; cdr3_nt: TGCAGTGCTAGAGGTTGGGCTGTTCAAGAGACCCAGTACTTC
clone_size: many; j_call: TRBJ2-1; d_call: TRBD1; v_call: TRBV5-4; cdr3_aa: CASSLGDRGGRAEQFF; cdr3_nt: TGTGCCAGCAGCTTGGGGGACAGGGGGGGCCGTGCGGAGCAGTTCTTC
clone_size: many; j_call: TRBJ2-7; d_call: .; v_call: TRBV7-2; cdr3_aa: CASSWRTGSYEQYF; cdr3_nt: TGTGCCAGCAGCTGGAGGACGGGTTCCTACGAGCAGTACTTC
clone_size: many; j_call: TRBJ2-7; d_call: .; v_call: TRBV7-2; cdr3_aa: CASSLDRGYEQYF; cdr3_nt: TGTGCCAGCAGCTTAGACAGAGGGTACGAGCAGTACTTC
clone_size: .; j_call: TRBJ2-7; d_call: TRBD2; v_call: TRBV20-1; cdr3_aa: CSATSGGPSYEQYF; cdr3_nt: TGCAGTGCGACTAGCGGGGGGCCCTCCTACGAGCAGTACTTC
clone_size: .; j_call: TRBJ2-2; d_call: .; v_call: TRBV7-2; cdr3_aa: CASSLEQGPTGELFF; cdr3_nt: TGTGCCAGCAGCTTAGAGCAGGGGCCCACCGGGGAGCTGTTTTTT
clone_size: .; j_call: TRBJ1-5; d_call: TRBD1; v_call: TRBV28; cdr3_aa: CASRNQGEGQPQHF; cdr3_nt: TGTGCCAGCAGAAACCAGGGGGAGGGTCAGCCCCAGCATTTT
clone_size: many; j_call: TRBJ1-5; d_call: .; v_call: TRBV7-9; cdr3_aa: CASKGEDQPQHF; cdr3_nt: TGTGCCAGCAAGGGAGAGGATCAGCCCCAGCATTTT
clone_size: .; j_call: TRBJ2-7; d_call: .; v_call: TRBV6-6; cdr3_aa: CASRIGTHLSYEQYF; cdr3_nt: TGTGCCAGCAGGATCGGGACTCACCTCTCCTACGAGCAGTACTTC
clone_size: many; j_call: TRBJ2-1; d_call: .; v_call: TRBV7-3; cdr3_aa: CASSSRQTAEQFF; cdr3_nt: TGTGCCAGCAGTTCCCGACAGACCGCAGAGCAGTTCTTC
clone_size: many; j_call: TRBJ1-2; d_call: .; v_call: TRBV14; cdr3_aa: CASSQVATYGYTF; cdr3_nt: TGTGCCAGCAGCCAAGTGGCTACCTATGGCTACACCTTC
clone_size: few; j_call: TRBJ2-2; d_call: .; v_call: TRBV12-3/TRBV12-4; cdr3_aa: CASSLTGLNTGELFF; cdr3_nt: TGTGCCAGCAGTTTAACGGGCCTCAACACCGGGGAGCTGTTTTTT
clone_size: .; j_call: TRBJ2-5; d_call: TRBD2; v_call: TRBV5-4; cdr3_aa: CASSLGPSGGAGETQYF; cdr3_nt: TGTGCCAGCAGCTTGGGTCCTAGCGGGGGGGCCGGAGAGACCCAGTACTTC
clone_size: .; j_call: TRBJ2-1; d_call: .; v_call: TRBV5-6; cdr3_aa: CASSLDGLVSQPRNEQFF; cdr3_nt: TGTGCCAGCAGCTTGGATGGTTTAGTCAGTCAGCCAAGGAATGAGCAGTTCTTC
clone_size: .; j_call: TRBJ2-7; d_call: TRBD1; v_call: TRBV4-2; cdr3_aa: CASSLARDREYEQYF; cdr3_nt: TGTGCCAGCAGCCTCGCCCGGGACAGAGAATACGAGCAGTACTTC
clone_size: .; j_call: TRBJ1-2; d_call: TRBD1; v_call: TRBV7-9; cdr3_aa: CASSPLSGQGASGYTF; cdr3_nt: TGTGCCAGCAGCCCATTATCGGGACAGGGGGCAAGTGGCTACACCTTC
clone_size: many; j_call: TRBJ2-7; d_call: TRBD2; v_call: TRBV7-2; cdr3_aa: CASSRLAGPYEQYF; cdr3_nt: TGTGCCAGCAGCAGACTAGCGGGGCCCTACGAGCAGTACTTC
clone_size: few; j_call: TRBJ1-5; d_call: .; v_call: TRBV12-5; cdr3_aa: CASAPPRASNQPQHF; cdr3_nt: TGTGCTAGTGCCCCCCCTCGGGCCTCCAATCAGCCCCAGCATTTT
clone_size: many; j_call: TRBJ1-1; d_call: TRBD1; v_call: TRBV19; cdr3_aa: CASSSLRGQLNTEAFF; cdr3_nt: TGTGCCAGTAGTAGCCTAAGGGGACAGCTGAACACTGAAGCTTTCTTT
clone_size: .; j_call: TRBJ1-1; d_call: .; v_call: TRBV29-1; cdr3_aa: CSAMNTEAFF; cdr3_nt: TGCAGCGCGATGAATACTGAAGCTTTCTTT
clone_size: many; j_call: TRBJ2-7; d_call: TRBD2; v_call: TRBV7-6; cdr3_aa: CASSLLGGTSAEQYF; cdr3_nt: TGTGCCAGCAGCCTGCTCGGGGGGACTAGCGCTGAGCAGTACTTC
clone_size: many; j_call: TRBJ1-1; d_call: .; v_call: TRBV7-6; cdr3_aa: CASSLSRTANTEAFF; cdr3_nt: TGTGCCAGCAGCTTATCTCGGACAGCGAACACTGAAGCTTTCTTT
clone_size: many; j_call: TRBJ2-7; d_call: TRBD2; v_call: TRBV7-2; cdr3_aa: CASSLSPGGYEQYF; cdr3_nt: TGTGCCAGCAGCTTGTCTCCGGGGGGCTACGAGCAGTACTTC
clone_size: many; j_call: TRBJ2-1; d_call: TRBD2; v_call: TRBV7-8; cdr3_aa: CASSLARLAGPYNEQFF; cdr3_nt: TGTGCCAGCAGCTTAGCCCGACTAGCGGGACCCTACAATGAGCAGTTCTTC
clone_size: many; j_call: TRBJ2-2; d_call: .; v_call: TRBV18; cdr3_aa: CASSAGPGNTGELFF; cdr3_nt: TGTGCCAGCTCCGCAGGGCCGGGGAACACCGGGGAGCTGTTTTTT
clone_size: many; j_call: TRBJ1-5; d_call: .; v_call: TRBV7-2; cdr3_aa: CASSPGPPGGNQPQHF; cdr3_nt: TGTGCCAGCAGCCCGGGTCCTCCGGGGGGCAATCAGCCCCAGCATTTT
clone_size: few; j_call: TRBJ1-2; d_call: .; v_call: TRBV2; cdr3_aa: CASSGETYGYTF; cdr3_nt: TGTGCCAGCAGCGGGGAAACCTATGGCTACACCTTC
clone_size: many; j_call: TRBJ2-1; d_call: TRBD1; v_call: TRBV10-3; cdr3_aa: CAIAPRDRNYNEQFF; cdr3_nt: TGTGCCATCGCGCCCAGGGACAGAAACTACAATGAGCAGTTCTTC
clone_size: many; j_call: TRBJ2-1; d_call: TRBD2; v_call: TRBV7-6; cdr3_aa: CASSLAAGGFSNEQFF; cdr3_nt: TGTGCCAGCAGCTTAGCGGCGGGGGGGTTTTCGAATGAGCAGTTCTTC